This entry is about one T cell receptor beta chain. This specimen belongs to a study of CD8 T cells in Susac syndrome. Germline CDR1 and CDR2: SQVTM and ANQGSEA. The CDR3 is made up of 13 amino acids. Trimming stripped 6 bases from V and 5 bases from J, with 13 bases between. While CD8+ and CD4+ T cells were isolated negatively, TEMRA cells were enriched by FACS. An input of 0.5 to 1 ug of RNA was subjected to reverse transcription using random hexamers. TCRdb redid the calling of the immunoSEQ multiplex PCR reads with MiXCR, one entry per CDR3 protein. In the table there are more than 90,000 distinct CDR3 sequences, about 92% of which are singletons.

The sequence was obtained from a human donor with multiple sclerosis. This chain uses TRBV29-1 with TRBJ1-4; unclear D gene. Sequencing input: CD4+ T cells from PBMCs. The DNA of the CDR3 is TGCAGCGTCCCCGGTGCGGCAAATGAAAAACTGTTTTTT. Its translation is CSVPGAANEKLFF.